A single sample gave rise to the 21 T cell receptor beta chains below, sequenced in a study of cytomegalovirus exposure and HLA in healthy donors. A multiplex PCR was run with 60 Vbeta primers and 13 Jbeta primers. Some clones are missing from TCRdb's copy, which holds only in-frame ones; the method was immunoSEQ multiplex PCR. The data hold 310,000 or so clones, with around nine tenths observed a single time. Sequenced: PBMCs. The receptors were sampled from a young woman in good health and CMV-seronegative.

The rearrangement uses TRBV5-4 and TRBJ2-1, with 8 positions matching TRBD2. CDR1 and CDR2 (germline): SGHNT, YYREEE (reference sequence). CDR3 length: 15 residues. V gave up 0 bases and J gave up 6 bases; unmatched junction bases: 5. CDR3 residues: CASSLVGLAANEQFF. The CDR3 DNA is TGTGCCAGCAGCTTGGTAGGACTAGCAGCCAATGAGCAGTTCTTC. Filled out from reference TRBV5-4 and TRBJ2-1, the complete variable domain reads ETGVTQSPTHLIKTRGQQVTLRCSSQSGHNTVSWYQQALGQGPQFIFQYYREEENGRGNFPPRFSGLQFPNYSSELNVNALELDDSALYLCASSLVGLAANEQFFGPGTRLTVL.

For the CDR3, the DNA is TGCGCCAGCAGCCAAGAGGCCCACCGGGAATATGGCTACACCTTC. It yields the protein CASSQEAHREYGYTF. The J gene is TRBJ1-2, the V gene TRBV4-1; D is undetermined. V was clipped by 0 bases and J by 5 bases, with 13 bases between them. Germline V gives CDR1 MGHRA, CDR2 YSYEKL. CDR3 size: 15 residues.

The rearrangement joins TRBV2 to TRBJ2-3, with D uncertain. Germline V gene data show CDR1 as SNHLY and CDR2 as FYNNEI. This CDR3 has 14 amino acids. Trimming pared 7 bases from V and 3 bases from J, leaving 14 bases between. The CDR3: CASMVASWTDTQYF. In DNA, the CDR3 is TGTGCCAGCATGGTGGCCTCGTGGACAGATACGCAGTATTTT. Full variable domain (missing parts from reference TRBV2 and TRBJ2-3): EPEVTQTPSHQVTQMGQEVILRCVPISNHLYFYWYRQILGQKVEFLVSFYNNEISEKSEIFDDQFSVERPDGSNFTLKIRSTKLEDSAMYFCASMVASWTDTQYFGPGTRLTVL.

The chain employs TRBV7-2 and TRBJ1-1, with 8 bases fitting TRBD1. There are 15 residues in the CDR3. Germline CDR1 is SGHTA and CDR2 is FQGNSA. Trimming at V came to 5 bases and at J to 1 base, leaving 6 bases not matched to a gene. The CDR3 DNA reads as TGTGCCAGCAGCATTCGGACAGGGACGAACACTGAAGCTTTCTTT. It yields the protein CASSIRTGTNTEAFF.

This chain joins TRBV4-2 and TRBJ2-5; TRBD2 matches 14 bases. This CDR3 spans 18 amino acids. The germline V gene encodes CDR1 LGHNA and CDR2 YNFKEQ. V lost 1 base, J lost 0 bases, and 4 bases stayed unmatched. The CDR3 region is CASSQGLAGGMYQETQYF. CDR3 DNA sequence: TGTGCCAGCAGCCAAGGACTAGCGGGGGGGATGTACCAAGAGACCCAGTACTTC.

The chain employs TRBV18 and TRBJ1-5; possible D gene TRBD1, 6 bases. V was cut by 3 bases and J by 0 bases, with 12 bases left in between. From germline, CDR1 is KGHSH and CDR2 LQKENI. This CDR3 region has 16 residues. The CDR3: CASSPSGQYSNQPQHF. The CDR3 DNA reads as TGTGCCAGCTCACCCTCGGGACAATATAGCAATCAGCCCCAGCATTTT. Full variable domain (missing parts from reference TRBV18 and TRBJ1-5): NAGVMQNPRHLVRRRGQEARLRCSPMKGHSHVYWYRQLPEEGLKFMVYLQKENIIDESGMPKERFSAEFPKEGPSILRIQQVVRGDSAAYFCASSPSGQYSNQPQHFGDGTRLSIL.

The CDR3 reads CASSLLRGAYNEQFF. The CDR3 DNA is TGTGCCAGCAGCTTACTACGGGGGGCGTACAATGAGCAGTTCTTC. The J gene is TRBJ2-1, the V gene TRBV7-6, with D possibly matching TRBD2 (7 bases). The CDR3 runs to 15 residues. Germline V gene sequence: CDR1 SGHVS, CDR2 FNYEAQ. Trimming shortened V by 2 bases and J by 4 bases, and 12 bases separated the two germline ends. Full variable domain (remainder filled in from reference TRBV7-6 and TRBJ2-1): GAGVSQSPRYKVTKRGQDVALRCDPISGHVSLYWYRQALGQGPEFLTYFNYEAQQDKSGLPNDRFSAERPEGSISTLTIQRTEQRDSAMYRCASSLLRGAYNEQFFGPGTRLTVL.

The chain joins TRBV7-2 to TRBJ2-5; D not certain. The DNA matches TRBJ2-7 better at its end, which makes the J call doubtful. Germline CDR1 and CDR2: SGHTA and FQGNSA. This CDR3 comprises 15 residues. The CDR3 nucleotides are TGTGCCAGCAGCTTAGCCCCCTTAAGCTCCTACGAGCAGTACTTC. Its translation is CASSLAPLSSYEQYF.

CDR3 residues: CASRAVTEAFF. In nucleotides, the CDR3 is TGTGCCAGCAGGGCCGTAACTGAAGCTTTCTTT. The gene calls are TRBV28 and TRBJ1-1, with D unclear. This CDR3 is 11 amino acids long. Germline CDR1 MDHEN, CDR2 SYDVKM. With 6 bases removed from V and 5 bases from J, the gap between germline ends came to 7 bases.

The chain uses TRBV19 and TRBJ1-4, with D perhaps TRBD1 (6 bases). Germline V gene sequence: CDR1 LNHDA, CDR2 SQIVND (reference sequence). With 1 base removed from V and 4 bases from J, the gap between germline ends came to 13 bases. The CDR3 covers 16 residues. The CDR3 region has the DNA TGTGCCAGTAGTATAGCTGGCGGGGGCGTTAATGAAAAACTGTTTTTT. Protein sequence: CASSIAGGGVNEKLFF.

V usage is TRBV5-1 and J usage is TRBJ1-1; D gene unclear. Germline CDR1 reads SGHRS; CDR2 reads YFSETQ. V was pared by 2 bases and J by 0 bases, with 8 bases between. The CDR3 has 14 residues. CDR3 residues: CASSFSIMNTEAFF. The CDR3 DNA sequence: TGCGCCAGCAGCTTCAGTATAATGAACACTGAAGCTTTCTTT.

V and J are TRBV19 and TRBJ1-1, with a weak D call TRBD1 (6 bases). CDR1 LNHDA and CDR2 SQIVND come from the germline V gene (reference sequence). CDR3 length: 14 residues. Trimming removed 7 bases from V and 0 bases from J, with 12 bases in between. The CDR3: CASMRGIMNTEAFF. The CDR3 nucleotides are TGTGCCAGTATGAGGGGGATCATGAACACTGAAGCTTTCTTT.

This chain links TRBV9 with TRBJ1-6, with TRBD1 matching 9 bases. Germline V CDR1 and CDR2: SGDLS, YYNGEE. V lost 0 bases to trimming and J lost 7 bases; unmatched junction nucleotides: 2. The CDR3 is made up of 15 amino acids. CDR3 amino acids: CASSVGGTGNSPLHF. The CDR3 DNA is TGTGCCAGCAGCGTAGGAGGGACAGGGAATTCACCCCTCCACTTT.

CDR3 loop: CASSFGTGLDTQYF. CDR3 bases: TGCGCCAGCAGCTTCGGGACAGGATTAGATACGCAGTATTTT. V is TRBV5-1 and J is TRBJ2-3; 8 bases fit TRBD1. Trimming at V came to 2 bases and at J to 5 bases, leaving 4 bases not matched to a gene. Germline V gene lookup returns CDR1 SGHRS and CDR2 YFSETQ. This CDR3 is built from 14 residues.

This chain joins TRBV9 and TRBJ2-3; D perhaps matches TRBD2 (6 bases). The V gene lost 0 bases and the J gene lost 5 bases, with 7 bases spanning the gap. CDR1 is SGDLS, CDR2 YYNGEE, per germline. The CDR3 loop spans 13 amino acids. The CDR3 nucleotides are TGTGCCAGCAGCGTAGGGGGGGAAGATACGCAGTATTTT. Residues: CASSVGGEDTQYF.

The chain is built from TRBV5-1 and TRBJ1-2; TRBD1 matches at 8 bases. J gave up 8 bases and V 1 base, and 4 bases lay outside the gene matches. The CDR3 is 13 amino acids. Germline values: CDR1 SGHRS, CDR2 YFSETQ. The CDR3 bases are TGCGCCAGCAGCTTGCCAGGGGGCCAAGGCTACACCTTC. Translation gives CASSLPGGQGYTF.

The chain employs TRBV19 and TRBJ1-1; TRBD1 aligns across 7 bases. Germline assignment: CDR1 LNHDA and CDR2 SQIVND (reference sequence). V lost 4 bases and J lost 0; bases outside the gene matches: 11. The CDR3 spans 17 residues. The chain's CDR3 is CASSTSRQGHLNTEAFF. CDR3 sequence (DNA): TGTGCCAGTAGTACGTCTCGACAGGGACACTTGAACACTGAAGCTTTCTTT. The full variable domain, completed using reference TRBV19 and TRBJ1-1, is DGGITQSPKYLFRKEGQNVTLSCEQNLNHDAMYWYRQDPGQGLRLIYYSQIVNDFQKGDIAEGYSVSREKKESFPLTVTSAQKNPTAFYLCASSTSRQGHLNTEAFFGQGTRLTVV.

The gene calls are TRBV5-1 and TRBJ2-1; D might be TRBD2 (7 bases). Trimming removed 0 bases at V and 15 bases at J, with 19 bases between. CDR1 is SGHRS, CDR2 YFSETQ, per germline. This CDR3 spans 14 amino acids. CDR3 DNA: TGCGCCAGCAGCTTGGAAGGGGGTCGGCGGGGGTGGTTCTTC. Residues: CASSLEGGRRGWFF.

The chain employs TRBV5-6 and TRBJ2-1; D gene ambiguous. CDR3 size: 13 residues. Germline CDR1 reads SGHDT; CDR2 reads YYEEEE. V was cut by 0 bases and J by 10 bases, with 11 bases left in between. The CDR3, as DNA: TGTGCCAGCAGCTTGGGACAACCTGGAGAGCAGTTCTTC. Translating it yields CASSLGQPGEQFF.

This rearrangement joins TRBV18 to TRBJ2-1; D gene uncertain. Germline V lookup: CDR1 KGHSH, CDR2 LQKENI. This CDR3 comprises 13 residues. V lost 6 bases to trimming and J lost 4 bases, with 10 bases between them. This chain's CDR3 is CASSLSVYNEQFF. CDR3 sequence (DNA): TGTGCCAGCTCGCTTTCGGTGTACAATGAGCAGTTCTTC.

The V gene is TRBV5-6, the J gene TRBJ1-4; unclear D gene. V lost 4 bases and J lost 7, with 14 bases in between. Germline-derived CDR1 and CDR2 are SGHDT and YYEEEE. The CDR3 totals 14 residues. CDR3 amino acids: CASSLLAAGEKLFF. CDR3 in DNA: TGTGCCAGCAGCCTCCTTGCGGCGGGTGAAAAACTGTTTTTT.